Listed below are T cell receptor beta chains from one sample, sequenced in a study of shared clonotypes between healthy human individuals. Produced via immunoSEQ multiplex PCR; TCRdb's table is partial and in-frame only. This table holds about 2.4 million clones, 93% found once. Sequences were obtained from naive CD4+ T cells from PBMCs. These receptors were obtained from a young man in good health. Some clones in this sample may be carry-over from other donors' samples. CDR3s leave out the opening cysteine and the closing phenylalanine or tryptophan. Each record gives: clone size, CDR3 length, V gene, J gene, CDR3 protein. The listing skips clone size in some rows; elsewhere it reads once, few, many or a size class.

few,12,TRBV4-2,TRBJ1-3,ASSQDYSGNTIY
-,12,TRBV5-1,TRBJ2-5,ASSSGPFGETQY
once,15,TRBV7-3,TRBJ2-2,ASSSWTSGSSTGELF
few,11,TRBV30,TRBJ1-1,AWSVLRGTEAF
-,11,TRBV27,TRBJ1-1,ASSLSRGGKAF
-,13,TRBV19,TRBJ2-3,ASSTRAGYTDTQY
-,12,TRBV28,TRBJ2-2,ASRTTGHTGELF
-,15,TRBV4-3,TRBJ2-1,ASSQKEAVGSYNEQF
-,12,TRBV6-1,TRBJ2-7,ASSKWRDMSGQY
once,11,TRBV5-1,TRBJ2-7,ASSPTGSGEQY
-,15,TRBV27,TRBJ2-1,ASRSTPVAGAWTEQF
-,11,TRBV5-5,TRBJ2-6,ASSLDSPPVLT
-,12,TRBV6-5,TRBJ2-1,ASSYGTSHNEQF
-,12,TRBV7-3,TRBJ1-1,ASSLDRGRTEAF
-,11,TRBV7-6,TRBJ1-1,ASGGGANTEAF
-,13,TRBV19,TRBJ2-3,ASSSRSFGTDTQY
-,13,TRBV18,TRBJ1-2,ASSPISDSNYGYT
once,13,TRBV27,TRBJ2-7,ASSRFLGVQHEQY
once,15,TRBV2,TRBJ1-4,ASSDGRAIRTNEKLF
-,14,TRBV7-9,TRBJ2-1,ASSPRGLAAYNEQF
-,13,TRBV14,TRBJ2-7,ASSIGGGLLSEQY
-,10,TRBV30,TRBJ2-1,AWSEQGYEQF
-,12,TRBV9,TRBJ1-2,ASSPGRSNYGYT
-,10,TRBV29-1,TRBJ2-5,SARDSLREQY
-,14,TRBV7-2,TRBJ1-2,ASSFNSWTGAYGYT
-,17,TRBV15,TRBJ2-5,ATSRDLRAGISYQETQY
-,12,TRBV5-6,TRBJ1-3,ASSPGYSGNTIY
-,13,TRBV7-9,TRBJ2-1,ASSPLMSSYNEQF
-,11,TRBV19,TRBJ2-5,ASSMTGVETQY
-,13,TRBV11-2,TRBJ2-7,ASSPRVGDPYEQY
-,17,TRBV15,TRBJ2-6,ATGRERRHLTPGANVLT
-,16,TRBV27,TRBJ2-2,ASTVRLAGGPLTGELF
once,11,TRBV28,TRBJ1-2,ASNRDKIYGYT
-,11,TRBV7-2,TRBJ2-3,ASSFYGTDTQY